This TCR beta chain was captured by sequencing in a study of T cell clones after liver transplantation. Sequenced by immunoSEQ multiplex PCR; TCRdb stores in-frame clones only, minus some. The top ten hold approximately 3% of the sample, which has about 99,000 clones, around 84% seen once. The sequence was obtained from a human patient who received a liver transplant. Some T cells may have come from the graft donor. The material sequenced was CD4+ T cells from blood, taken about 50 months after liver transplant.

The CDR3, as DNA: TGTGCCAGCAGGGAACCGGGAGCCCAGCATTTT. Translation gives CASREPGAQHF. This chain joins TRBV7-9 and TRBJ1-5; no clear D gene. This CDR3 is 11 amino acids long. The germline V gene encodes CDR1 SEHNR and CDR2 FQNEAQ (reference sequence). The germline V and J ends were trimmed by 6 bases and 11 bases, with 11 bases remaining between them.